This T cell receptor beta chain came from a study of T cells in Graves' hyperthyroidism and ophthalmopathy. Notes on the study in general: From stable hyperthyroidism, ophthalmopathy was separated by a 13 V-J model. Blood held most thyroid clonotypes expanded above 0.001 frequency.

Regions amplified from RNA transcripts were the TCR beta CDR3 regions. An initial round of RT-PCR targeting the TCR CDR3 relied on the HTBI primer set. MiXCR, run by TCRdb on the multiplex PCR reads, gives a single entry per CDR3 protein. This table has more than 150,000 distinct CDR3 sequences, around 15% appearing once. The PBMCs were taken from approximately 9.7 ml of fresh peripheral blood. In this sample, this clonotype turned up many times. The antigen remains unidentified. V shed 2 bases, J shed 4 bases, and the junction held 29 bases outside the gene matches. The CDR3 loop spans 23 amino acids. Germline lookup yields CDR1 LGHDT and CDR2 YNNKEL (reference sequence).

The chain is built from TRBV3-1 and TRBJ1-1, with TRBD1 identical over 9 bases. This receptor was identified in a woman between 50 and 59 years old with Graves' hyperthyroidism. Sequenced: blood. CDR3 sequence reads: CASSQNIIQDRGQGSVVSTEAFF. The CDR3 bases are TGTGCCAGCAGCCAAAACATAATCCAAGATCGGGGACAGGGATCTGTTGTGAGCACTGAAGCTTTCTTT.